This T cell receptor (beta chain) appears in the sequencing data of a study of T-cell memory formation after mild COVID-19. The overall study: TCR clusters largely stayed donor specific.

Details on this clonotype: The antigen is not known.

One entry per CDR3 protein, called by TCRdb with MiXCR from the 5' RACE reads. The sample includes 240,000 or so distinct CDR3 sequences, approximately 9% of them seen just once. Germline CDR1 SGHKS, CDR2 YYEKEE (reference sequence). The CDR3 loop spans 15 amino acids. J gave up 6 bases and V 1 base, and 6 bases lay outside the gene matches. Notes on the study in general: Detection of some responders pre-infection suggested pre-existing cross-reactive memory T cells participated.

The TCR sequence derives from a man aged 18 to 30 who had mild COVID-19 (a few samples of this study predate the infection). Cell type and time point are not known. The sequenced sample was PBMCs or a T cell subset sorted from them (not recorded which). J is TRBJ2-2 and V is TRBV5-5; 7 bases line up with TRBD1. The CDR3 loop reads CASSLRFGQAGELFF. DNA of the CDR3: TGTGCCAGCAGCTTGAGGTTTGGACAGGCCGGGGAGCTGTTTTTT.